The 8 T cell receptor beta chains below were found in one sample sequenced in a study of cytomegalovirus exposure and HLA in healthy donors. 60 Vbeta and 13 Jbeta primers were used in PCR. Using immunoSEQ multiplex PCR, the repertoire was profiled, and TCRdb retains in-frame clones only, with some absent. The top ten hold less than 1.5% of the sample, which has 150,000 to 200,000 clones, 68% seen once. Sequenced material: PBMCs. All receptors derive from a man aged 50 to 60 in good health and CMV-seronegative.

V usage is TRBV4-2 and J usage is TRBJ1-2; TRBD1 matches 7 bases. CDR1 is LGHNA, CDR2 YNFKEQ, per germline. This CDR3 has 14 residues. Unmatched junction bases numbered 6, after V lost 0 bases and J lost 8 bases. Written as DNA, the CDR3 is TGTGCCAGCAGCCAAGAGGAGGGGGCTCGGGGCTACACCTTC. Its protein is CASSQEEGARGYTF.

The rearrangement links TRBV10-3 to TRBJ2-5; a possible D gene is TRBD2 (6 bases). Trimming cost V 7 bases and J 11 bases, with 20 bases left between them. The V gene's germline CDR1 is ENHRY and CDR2 SYGVKD. The length of the CDR3 is 13 residues. The CDR3 here is CAITWDSSTEQYF. The CDR3 region has the DNA TGTGCCATCACCTGGGACTCTTCCACGGAGCAGTACTTC.

The V gene is TRBV6-4, the J gene TRBJ1-2, with 8 bases fitting TRBD1. Germline-derived CDR1 and CDR2 are MRHNA and SNTAGT. The CDR3 contains 14 residues. V lost 6 bases to trimming and J lost 6 bases; unmatched junction nucleotides: 9. The CDR3 reads CASRPGQGENGYTF. The CDR3 region has the DNA TGTGCCAGCAGGCCCGGACAGGGCGAAAATGGCTACACCTTC.

The rearrangement joins TRBV2 to TRBJ2-3, with 15 bases lining up with TRBD2. The ends lost 4 bases at V and 8 bases at J; junction bases unmatched: 4. Germline loops: CDR1 SNHLY, CDR2 FYNNEI. The CDR3 length is 15 residues. In nucleotides, the CDR3 is TGTGCCAGCAGTGGGGGACTAGCGGGGGGCTTTACGCAGTATTTT. Encoded protein: CASSGGLAGGFTQYF.

The CDR3 is CASSLFPYTGELFF. CDR3 coding DNA: TGTGCCAGCAGCTTATTCCCCTACACCGGGGAGCTGTTTTTT. The chain combines TRBV7-9 with TRBJ2-2; D is unresolved. The CDR3 runs 14 residues. V was clipped by 2 bases and J by 3 bases, with 7 bases between them. CDR1 and CDR2 (germline): SEHNR, FQNEAQ (reference sequence).

V usage is TRBV2 and J usage is TRBJ1-5, with D perhaps TRBD1 (5 bases). V shed 6 bases and J shed 5 bases, with 17 bases lying between them. The CDR3 totals 15 residues. Germline loops: CDR1 SNHLY, CDR2 FYNNEI. The DNA for the CDR3 is TGTGCCAGCAGCCAAGACAGCCTCCCCGATCAGCCCCAGCATTTT. It specifies CASSQDSLPDQPQHF. Combining the CDR3 with reference TRBV2 and TRBJ1-5 gives the whole variable domain EPEVTQTPSHQVTQMGQEVILRCVPISNHLYFYWYRQILGQKVEFLVSFYNNEISEKSEIFDDQFSVERPDGSNFTLKIRSTKLEDSAMYFCASSQDSLPDQPQHFGDGTRLSIL.

This clone has a single count. CDR3 sequence (DNA): TGTGCCAGCAGCTTCACATGGCGGGGGGGGACAGATACGCAGTATTTT. It yields the protein CASSFTWRGGTDTQYF. The chain combines TRBV7-2 with TRBJ2-3; 9 positions match TRBD2. Germline CDR1 SGHTA, CDR2 FQGNSA. The length of the CDR3 is 16 residues. With 3 bases clipped from V and 3 bases from J, the junction kept 7 bases outside the gene matches. Looking up the rest from reference TRBV7-2 and TRBJ2-3 gives the full variable domain: GAGVSQSPSNKVTEKGKDVELRCDPISGHTALYWYRQSLGQGLEFLIYFQGNSAPDKSGLPSDRFSAERTGGSVSTLTIQRTQQEDSAVYLCASSFTWRGGTDTQYFGPGTRLTVL.

This clone showed up just once. J is TRBJ2-7 and V is TRBV5-1; TRBD1 is a possible D gene (6 bases). Trimming stripped 6 bases from V and 3 bases from J, with 13 bases between. Germline V gene lookup returns CDR1 SGHRS and CDR2 YFSETQ. The CDR3 consists of 13 residues. The CDR3 DNA reads TGCGCCAGCACCCCGGACAGTTACTACGAGCAGTACTTC. Its translation is CASTPDSYYEQYF.